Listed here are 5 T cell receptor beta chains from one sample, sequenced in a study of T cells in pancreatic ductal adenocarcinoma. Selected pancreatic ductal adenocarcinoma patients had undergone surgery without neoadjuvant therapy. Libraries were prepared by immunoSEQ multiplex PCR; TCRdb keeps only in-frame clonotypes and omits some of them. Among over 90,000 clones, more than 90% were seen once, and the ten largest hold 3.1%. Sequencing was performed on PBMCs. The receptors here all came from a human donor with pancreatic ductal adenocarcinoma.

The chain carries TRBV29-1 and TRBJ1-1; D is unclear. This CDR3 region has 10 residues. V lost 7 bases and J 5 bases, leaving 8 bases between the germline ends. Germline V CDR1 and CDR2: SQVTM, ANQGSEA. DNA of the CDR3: TGCAGCGCCCCCGGGACTGAAGCTTTCTTT. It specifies CSAPGTEAFF.

DNA for the CDR3: TGTGCCAGCAGATCCCCGGAAGAGACCCAGTACTTC. Translation: CASRSPEETQYF. The gene calls are TRBV27 and TRBJ2-5; D uncertain. From germline, CDR1 is MNHEY and CDR2 SMNVEV (reference sequence). Trimming took off 6 bases at V and 3 bases at J, with 8 bases between the two ends. The CDR3 spans 12 residues.

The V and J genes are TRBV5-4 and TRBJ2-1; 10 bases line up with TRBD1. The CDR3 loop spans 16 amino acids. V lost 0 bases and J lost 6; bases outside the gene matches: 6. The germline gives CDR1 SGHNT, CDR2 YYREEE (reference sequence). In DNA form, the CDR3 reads TGTGCCAGCAGCTTGGCCGGCCGGACAGGGGGCAATGAGCAGTTCTTC. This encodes CASSLAGRTGGNEQFF.

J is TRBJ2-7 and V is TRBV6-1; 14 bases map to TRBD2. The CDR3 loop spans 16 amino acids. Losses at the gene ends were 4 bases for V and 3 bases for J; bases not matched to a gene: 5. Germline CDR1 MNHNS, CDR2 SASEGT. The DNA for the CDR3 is TGTGCCAGCAGTGCCCACGGGACTAGCGGGAGCTACGAGCAGTACTTC. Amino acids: CASSAHGTSGSYEQYF.

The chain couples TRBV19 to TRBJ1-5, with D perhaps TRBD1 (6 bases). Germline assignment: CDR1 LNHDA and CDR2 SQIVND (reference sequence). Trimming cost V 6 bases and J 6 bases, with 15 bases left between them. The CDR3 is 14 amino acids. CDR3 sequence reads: CASSDGQLSQPQHF. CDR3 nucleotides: TGTGCCAGTAGCGATGGACAGCTCAGTCAGCCCCAGCATTTT.